This T cell receptor (beta chain) emerged from a study of OX40 agonist ivuxolimab in advanced cancers. Across the study: Patients received ivuxolimab, an intravenous treatment, every 2 weeks at 0.01 to 10 mg/kg.

Looked up from germline, CDR1 is SGHTA and CDR2 is FQGTGA. Trimming took 2 bases from V and 11 from J, leaving 10 bases between them. CDR3 size: 12 residues. Clones were read by immunoSEQ multiplex PCR, and TCRdb kept only the in-frame ones, dropping some. The data show about 79,000 clones, with about 90% seen just once and around 0.34% held by the top ten. The receptor's source is an adult with an advanced solid tumor such as melanoma, head and neck, liver or kidney cancer. The chain recombines TRBV7-3 with TRBJ2-1; maybe TRBD1 (6 bases). Sequenced here: CD4+ or CD8+ T cells sorted from blood, sampled in a trial of the OX40 agonist ivuxolimab. Written as DNA, the CDR3 is TGTGCCAGCAGCTTATATGGGACAAAGCAGTTCTTC. Protein product: CASSLYGTKQFF.